These 24 T cell receptor beta chains were all obtained from the same sample, sequenced in a study of blood T cell repertoires in COVID-19. Data came from immunoSEQ multiplex PCR; TCRdb stores just in-frame clones and leaves some out. The sample has about 210,000 clones, about nine tenths seen once. Material for sequencing was PBMCs or T cells enriched from blood (not recorded which). The receptors originated from a man aged 25-40 years in a cohort exposed to, infected with or recovered from COVID-19 (not recorded which).

The rearrangement links TRBV7-6 to TRBJ2-2, with 7 bases matching TRBD2. Trimming took 5 bases from V and 5 from J; bases not matched to a gene: 23. Germline CDR1 and CDR2: SGHVS and FNYEAQ. There are 20 residues in the CDR3. The CDR3 sequence: CASSVLSMGGSSPTTGELFF. The CDR3 DNA reads TGTGCCAGCAGCGTTCTCTCCATGGGGGGGTCCTCTCCTACTACCGGGGAGCTGTTTTTT.

The chain recombines TRBV15 with TRBJ2-2, with 7 positions matching TRBD1. CDR1 LNHNV and CDR2 YYDKDF come from the germline V gene (reference sequence). V shed 0 bases and J 0 bases; nucleotides not matched to a gene: 7. CDR3 length: 18 residues. CDR3 residues: CATSRDRIGTANTGELFF. The CDR3 DNA sequence: TGTGCCACCAGCAGAGATCGTATTGGGACAGCGAACACCGGGGAGCTGTTTTTT.

This clone is a singleton in its sample. The CDR3 DNA reads TGCGCCAGCAGCCCCACCCGGGGATACTACTACGAGCAGTACTTC. Protein: CASSPTRGYYYEQYF. The genes are TRBV4-1 and TRBJ2-7; a weak D match, TRBD2 (5 bases). Trimming cost V 4 bases and J 3 bases, with 16 bases left between them. CDR3 length: 15 residues. The germline gives CDR1 MGHRA, CDR2 YSYEKL.

This clone was detected once. V gene TRBV6-5 combines with J gene TRBJ2-1; 16 nucleotides agree with TRBD2. Trimming cost V 6 bases and J 7 bases; bases outside gene matches: 3. The CDR3 has 15 residues. In germline, CDR1 is MNHEY, CDR2 SVGAGI. The CDR3 sequence: CASRGLAGGPNEQFF. In DNA form, the CDR3 reads TGTGCCAGCAGGGGACTAGCGGGAGGGCCTAATGAGCAGTTCTTC.

The CDR3 DNA reads TGTGCCAGCAGCCAAGGAGTGATTAACTACGAGCAGTACTTC. It specifies CASSQGVINYEQYF. J is TRBJ2-7 and V is TRBV14; D unclear. Germline V gives CDR1 SGHDN, CDR2 FVKESK. The CDR3 has 14 residues. V dropped 1 base and J dropped 3 bases, with 10 bases sitting between them.

This clone was found many times. The gene calls are TRBV29-1 and TRBJ1-1; D possibly corresponds to TRBD1 (5 bases). The germline V gene encodes CDR1 SQVTM and CDR2 ANQGSEA. The CDR3 contains 12 residues. V lost 6 bases and J lost 1, with 9 bases in between. In DNA form, the CDR3 reads TGCAGCGTATGGCAGGGGAACACTGAAGCTTTCTTT. Its translation is CSVWQGNTEAFF.

The V call is TRBV27, the J call TRBJ1-1; perhaps TRBD1 as D (5 bases). Germline values: CDR1 MNHEY, CDR2 SMNVEV (reference sequence). This CDR3 spans 13 amino acids. V lost 5 bases to trimming and J lost 0 bases, with 7 bases between them. CDR3 bases: TGTGCCAGCAGTCCAGGGTTGAACACTGAAGCTTTCTTT. The encoded protein is CASSPGLNTEAFF.

The chain is built from TRBV19 and TRBJ2-7; 7 positions agree with TRBD1. Looked up from germline, CDR1 is LNHDA and CDR2 is SQIVND (reference sequence). Losses at the gene ends were 3 bases for V and 5 bases for J; bases not matched to a gene: 7. There are 14 residues in the CDR3. CDR3 DNA: TGTGCCAGTAGTATCGAGGGGGCTGGGGACGAGCAGTACTTC. It translates to CASSIEGAGDEQYF.

J is TRBJ1-1 and V is TRBV4-1; 7 bases fit TRBD1. CDR1 and CDR2 (germline): MGHRA, YSYEKL. V trimming: 4 bases; J trimming: 9 bases; junction bases outside the gene matches: 8. This CDR3 spans 13 amino acids. CDR3: CASSLFDREKAFF. The CDR3 region has the DNA TGCGCCAGCAGCCTATTCGACAGGGAAAAAGCTTTCTTT.

The V and J genes are TRBV11-3 and TRBJ2-7; 8 bases map to TRBD1. Looked up from germline, CDR1 is SGHNT and CDR2 is YENEEA. The CDR3 covers 15 residues. The J segment lost 9 bases and the V segment lost 2 bases, leaving 12 bases of the junction unmatched. CDR3 residues: CASSLRTGRNEGQYF. CDR3 DNA: TGTGCCAGCAGCTTACGGACAGGGAGGAACGAGGGGCAGTACTTC.

The CDR3 spells CASSPSSGSRYEQYF. CDR3 DNA sequence: TGTGCCAGCAGCCCTTCTAGCGGGAGCCGCTACGAGCAGTACTTC. The chain links TRBV5-6 to TRBJ2-7, with 10 positions matching TRBD2. Germline V gene lookup returns CDR1 SGHDT and CDR2 YYEEEE. The CDR3 contains 15 residues. V was clipped by 4 bases and J by 3 bases; unmatched bases: 7.

The chain combines TRBV7-2 with TRBJ1-6, with 8 bases that match TRBD1. Trimming cost V 3 bases and J 11 bases; bases outside gene matches: 15. This CDR3 is built from 17 residues. Germline CDR1 is SGHTA and CDR2 is FQGNSA. This CDR3 is CASSFRTGLFMRTPLHF. CDR3 in DNA: TGTGCCAGCAGCTTTCGGACAGGGCTGTTCATGAGGACACCCCTCCACTTT.

The chain employs TRBV10-1 and TRBJ2-2; the D is unclear. Trimming took 5 bases from V and 5 from J, leaving 9 bases between them. In germline, CDR1 is WNHNN, CDR2 SYGVQD (reference sequence). The CDR3 runs 13 residues. CDR3 protein: CASSIKLTGELFF. The CDR3 nucleotides read TGCGCCAGCAGTATTAAACTTACCGGGGAGCTGTTTTTT.

This rearrangement joins TRBV5-5 to TRBJ1-5; 9 bases are shared with TRBD1. The V segment lost 2 bases and the J segment 11 bases; nucleotides outside the gene matches: 8. CDR3 length: 14 residues. The germline V gene has CDR1 SGHKS and CDR2 YYEKEE (reference sequence). The CDR3 spells CASSFGTGPLAQHF. Here the CDR3 DNA reads TGTGCCAGCAGCTTCGGGACAGGGCCCCTGGCCCAGCATTTT. The variable domain in full, completed from reference TRBV5-5 and TRBJ1-5, reads DAGVTQSPTHLIKTRGQQVTLRCSPISGHKSVSWYQQVLGQGPQFIFQYYEKEERGRGNFPDRFSARQFPNYSSELNVNALLLGDSALYLCASSFGTGPLAQHFGDGTRLSIL.

The V gene is TRBV29-1, the J gene TRBJ2-1, with D possibly TRBD2 on 6 matching bases. Trimming left V 5 bases short and J 1 base short, with 12 bases between. Germline-derived CDR1 and CDR2 are SQVTM and ANQGSEA. CDR3 length: 14 residues. CDR3 protein: CSVTREVSYNEQFF. The DNA for the CDR3 is TGCAGCGTTACCAGGGAGGTTTCCTACAATGAGCAGTTCTTC.

The chain has TRBV3-1 (or the pseudogene TRBV3-2) and TRBJ1-2; D remains unclear. This CDR3 has 14 amino acids. Germline V gene lookup returns CDR1 LGHDT and CDR2 YNNKEL (reference sequence). Trimming left V 0 bases short and J 4 bases short, with 9 bases between. The CDR3 region has the DNA TGTGCCAGCAGCCAAGAGCGGGCCACCTATGGCTACACCTTC. Its protein is CASSQERATYGYTF.

The V gene is TRBV6-2 or TRBV6-3, the J gene TRBJ2-7, with D maybe TRBD2 (6 bases). V was pared by 2 bases and J by 0 bases, with 11 bases between. Germline V gene lookup returns CDR1 MNHEY and CDR2 SVGEGT. There are 15 residues in the CDR3. DNA of the CDR3: TGTGCCAGCAGTTACGCGGGACTGAGCTCCTACGAGCAGTACTTC. This sequence encodes CASSYAGLSSYEQYF.

The V gene is TRBV11-3, the J gene TRBJ2-2, with a tentative D call TRBD1 (5 bases). Germline CDR1 and CDR2: SGHNT and YENEEA. This CDR3 region has 15 residues. V gave up 1 base and J gave up 3 bases, with 9 bases separating them. The DNA for the CDR3 is TGTGCCAGCAGCTTAGTTCTAGGGGACACCGGGGAGCTGTTTTTT. Translated: CASSLVLGDTGELFF. The full variable domain, rest sourced from reference TRBV11-3 and TRBJ2-2, is EAGVVQSPRYKIIEKKQPVAFWCNPISGHNTLYWYLQNLGQGPELLIRYENEEAVDDSQLPKDRFSAERLKGVDSTLKIQPAELGDSAVYLCASSLVLGDTGELFFGEGSRLTVL.

The chain has TRBV7-3 and TRBJ2-2, with 14 nucleotides matching TRBD2. CDR1 and CDR2 (germline): SGHTA, FQGTGA. This CDR3 has 17 residues. The junction had 6 bases not matched to a gene; V was cut back by 4 bases and J by 5 bases. CDR3: CASSSGTSGSGTGELFF. CDR3 in DNA: TGTGCCAGCAGCTCCGGGACTAGCGGGAGTGGGACCGGGGAGCTGTTTTTT.

The chain has TRBV7-6 and TRBJ2-1, with D possibly TRBD2 on 6 matching bases. The CDR3 consists of 17 residues. Germline assignment: CDR1 SGHVS and CDR2 FNYEAQ. V shed 6 bases and J shed 0 bases, with 18 bases lying between them. This chain's CDR3 is CASSSGTSTSSYNEQFF. In DNA form, the CDR3 reads TGTGCCAGCAGTTCCGGGACTTCCACCTCCTCCTACAATGAGCAGTTCTTC.

This chain connects TRBV29-1 to TRBJ2-5, with 8 bases fitting TRBD1. Germline-derived CDR1 and CDR2 are SQVTM and ANQGSEA. J gave up 5 bases and V 6 bases, and 11 bases lay outside the gene matches. There are 14 residues in the CDR3. This CDR3 is CSVDFGQGGETQYF. The CDR3 region has the DNA TGCAGCGTAGACTTCGGACAGGGCGGTGAGACCCAGTACTTC. Full variable domain (remainder filled in from reference TRBV29-1 and TRBJ2-5): SAVISQKPSRDICQRGTSLTIQCQVDSQVTMMFWYRQQPGQSLTLIATANQGSEATYESGFVIDKFPISRPNLTFSTLTVSNMSPEDSSIYLCSVDFGQGGETQYFGPGTRLLVL.

This clone was seen a single time. CDR3 loop: CASSLGDRDINEQYF. The CDR3 nucleotides are TGTGCCAGCAGCTTAGGCGACAGGGACATCAACGAGCAGTACTTC. The chain is built from TRBV13 and TRBJ2-7, with 7 bases that match TRBD1. The CDR3 is 15 amino acids. The trim removed 0 bases at V and 5 bases at J, leaving 7 bases unmatched. Germline lookup yields CDR1 PRHDT and CDR2 FYEKMQ (reference sequence). The complete variable domain, with remaining parts taken from reference TRBV13 and TRBJ2-7, reads AAGVIQSPRHLIKEKRETATLKCYPIPRHDTVYWYQQGPGQDPQFLISFYEKMQSDKGSIPDRFSAQQFSDYHSELNMSSLELGDSALYFCASSLGDRDINEQYFGPGTRLTVT.

The chain's CDR3 is CASSPRGGPTEAFF. In DNA, the CDR3 is TGTGCCAGCAGTCCGAGGGGGGGCCCGACTGAAGCTTTCTTT. The gene calls are TRBV14 and TRBJ1-1, with a tentative D call TRBD1 (6 bases). This CDR3 region has 14 residues. CDR1 is SGHDN and CDR2 is FVKESK in the germline V gene. V was pared by 6 bases and J by 5 bases, with 16 bases between.

J is TRBJ1-1 and V is TRBV4-3; D unresolved. This CDR3 is built from 14 residues. CDR1 and CDR2 from the germline V gene are LGHNA and YSLEER. Trimming took 0 bases from V and 2 from J, leaving 7 bases between them. The CDR3 nucleotides are TGCGCCAGCAGCCAAGATGTCGGTAACACTGAAGCTTTCTTT. Protein product: CASSQDVGNTEAFF.